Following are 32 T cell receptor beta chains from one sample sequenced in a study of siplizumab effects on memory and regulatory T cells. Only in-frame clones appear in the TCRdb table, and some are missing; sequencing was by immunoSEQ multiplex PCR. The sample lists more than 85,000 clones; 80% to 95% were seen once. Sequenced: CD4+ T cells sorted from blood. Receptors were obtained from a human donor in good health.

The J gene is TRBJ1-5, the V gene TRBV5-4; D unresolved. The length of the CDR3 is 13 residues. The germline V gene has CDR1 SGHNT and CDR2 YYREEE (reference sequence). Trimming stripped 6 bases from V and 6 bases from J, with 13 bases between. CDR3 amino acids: CASTIDGFQPQHF. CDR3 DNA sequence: TGTGCCAGCACGATCGACGGGTTTCAGCCCCAGCATTTT. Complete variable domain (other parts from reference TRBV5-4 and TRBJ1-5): ETGVTQSPTHLIKTRGQQVTLRCSSQSGHNTVSWYQQALGQGPQFIFQYYREEENGRGNFPPRFSGLQFPNYSSELNVNALELDDSALYLCASTIDGFQPQHFGDGTRLSIL.

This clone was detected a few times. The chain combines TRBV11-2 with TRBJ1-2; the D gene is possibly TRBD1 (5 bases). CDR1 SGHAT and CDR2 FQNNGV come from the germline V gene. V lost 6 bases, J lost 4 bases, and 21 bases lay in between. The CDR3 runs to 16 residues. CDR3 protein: CASRRGVISRSYGYTF. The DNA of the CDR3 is TGTGCCAGCAGGCGAGGGGTCATTTCGAGGAGCTATGGCTACACCTTC. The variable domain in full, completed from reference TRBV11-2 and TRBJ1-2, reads EAGVAQSPRYKIIEKRQSVAFWCNPISGHATLYWYQQILGQGPKLLIQFQNNGVVDDSQLPKDRFSAERLKGVDSTLKIQPAKLEDSAVYLCASRRGVISRSYGYTFGSGTRLTVV.

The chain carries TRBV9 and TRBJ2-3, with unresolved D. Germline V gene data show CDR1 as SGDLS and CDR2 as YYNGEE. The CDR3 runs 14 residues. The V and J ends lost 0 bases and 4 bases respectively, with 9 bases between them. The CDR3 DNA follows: TGTGCCAGCAGCGTAGCTACGGGCCCAGATACGCAGTATTTT. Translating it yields CASSVATGPDTQYF.

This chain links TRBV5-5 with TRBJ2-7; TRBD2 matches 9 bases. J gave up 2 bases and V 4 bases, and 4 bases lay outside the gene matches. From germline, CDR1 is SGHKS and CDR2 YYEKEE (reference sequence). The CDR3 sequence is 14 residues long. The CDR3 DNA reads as TGTGCCAGCAGCCGACTAGCGGAGCCCTACGAGCAGTACTTC. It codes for CASSRLAEPYEQYF.

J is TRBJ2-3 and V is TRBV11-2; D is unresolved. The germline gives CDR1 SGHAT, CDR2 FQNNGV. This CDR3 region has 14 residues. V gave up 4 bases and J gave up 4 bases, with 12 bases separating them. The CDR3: CASSSTVGSDTQYF. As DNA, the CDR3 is TGTGCCAGCAGCTCGACGGTCGGGTCAGATACGCAGTATTTT.

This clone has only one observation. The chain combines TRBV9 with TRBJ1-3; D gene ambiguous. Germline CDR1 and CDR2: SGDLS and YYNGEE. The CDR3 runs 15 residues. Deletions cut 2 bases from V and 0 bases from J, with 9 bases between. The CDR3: CASSVDGNSGNTIYF. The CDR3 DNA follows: TGTGCCAGCAGCGTGGATGGAAACTCTGGAAACACCATATATTTT.

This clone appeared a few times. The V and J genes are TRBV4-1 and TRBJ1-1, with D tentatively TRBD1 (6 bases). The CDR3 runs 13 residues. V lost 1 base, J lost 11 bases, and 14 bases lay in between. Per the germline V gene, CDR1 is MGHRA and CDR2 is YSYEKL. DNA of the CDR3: TGCGCCAGCAGCCAAGTGGGCGACAGGATGGCTTTCTTT. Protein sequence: CASSQVGDRMAFF.

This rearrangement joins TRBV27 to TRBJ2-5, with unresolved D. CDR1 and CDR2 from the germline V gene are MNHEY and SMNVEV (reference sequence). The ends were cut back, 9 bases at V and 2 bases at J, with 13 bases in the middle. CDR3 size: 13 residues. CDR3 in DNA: TGTGCCAGTAGAGTCGTAGGTCAAGAGACCCAGTACTTC. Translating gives CASRVVGQETQYF.

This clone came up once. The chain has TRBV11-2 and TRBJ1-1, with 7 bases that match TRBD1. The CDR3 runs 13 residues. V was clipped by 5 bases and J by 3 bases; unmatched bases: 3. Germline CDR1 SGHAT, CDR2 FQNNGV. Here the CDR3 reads CASSLGQDTEAFF. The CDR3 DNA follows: TGTGCCAGCAGCCTAGGACAGGACACTGAAGCTTTCTTT.

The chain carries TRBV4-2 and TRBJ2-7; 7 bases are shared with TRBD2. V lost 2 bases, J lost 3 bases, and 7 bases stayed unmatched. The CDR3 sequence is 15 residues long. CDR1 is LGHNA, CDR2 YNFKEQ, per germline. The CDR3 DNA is TGTGCCAGCAGCCAATCCCGGGGGGTCGGCTACGAGCAGTACTTC. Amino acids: CASSQSRGVGYEQYF.

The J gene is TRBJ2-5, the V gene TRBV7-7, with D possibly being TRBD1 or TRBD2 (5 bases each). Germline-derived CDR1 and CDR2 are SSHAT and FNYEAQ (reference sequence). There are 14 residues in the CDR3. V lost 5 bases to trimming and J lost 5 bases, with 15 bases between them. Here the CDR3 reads CASSPLRWDETQYF. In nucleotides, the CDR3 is TGTGCCAGCAGCCCCCTCCGTTGGGACGAGACCCAGTACTTC.

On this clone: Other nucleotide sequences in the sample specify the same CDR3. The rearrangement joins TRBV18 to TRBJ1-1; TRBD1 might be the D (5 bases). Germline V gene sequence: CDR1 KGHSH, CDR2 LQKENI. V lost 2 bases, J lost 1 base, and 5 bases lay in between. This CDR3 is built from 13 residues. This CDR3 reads CASSPTGNTEAFF. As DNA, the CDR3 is TGTGCCAGCTCACCAACAGGGAACACTGAAGCTTTCTTT.

The CDR3 region has the DNA TGCGCCAGCAGCCAAGAAGCGGGCGAGCAGTACTTC. It translates to CASSQEAGEQYF. The rearrangement links TRBV4-1 to TRBJ2-7; a possible D gene is TRBD2 (6 bases). The V end was cut by 0 bases, the J end by 6 bases, with 6 bases between. The CDR3 length is 12 residues. Germline values: CDR1 MGHRA, CDR2 YSYEKL.

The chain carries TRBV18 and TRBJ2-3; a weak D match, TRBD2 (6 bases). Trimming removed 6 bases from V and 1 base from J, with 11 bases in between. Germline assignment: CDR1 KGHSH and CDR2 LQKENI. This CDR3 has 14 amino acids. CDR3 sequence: CASSLGGGTDTQYF. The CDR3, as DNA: TGTGCCAGCTCCCTTGGAGGGGGCACAGATACGCAGTATTTT. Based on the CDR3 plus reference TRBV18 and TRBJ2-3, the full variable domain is NAGVMQNPRHLVRRRGQEARLRCSPMKGHSHVYWYRQLPEEGLKFMVYLQKENIIDESGMPKERFSAEFPKEGPSILRIQQVVRGDSAAYFCASSLGGGTDTQYFGPGTRLTVL.

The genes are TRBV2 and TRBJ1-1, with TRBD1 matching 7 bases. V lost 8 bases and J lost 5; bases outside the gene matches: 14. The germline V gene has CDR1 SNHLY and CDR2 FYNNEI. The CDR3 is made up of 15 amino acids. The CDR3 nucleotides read TGTGCCAGCCACCCAACCTACAGGGGTGGAACTGAAGCTTTCTTT. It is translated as CASHPTYRGGTEAFF.

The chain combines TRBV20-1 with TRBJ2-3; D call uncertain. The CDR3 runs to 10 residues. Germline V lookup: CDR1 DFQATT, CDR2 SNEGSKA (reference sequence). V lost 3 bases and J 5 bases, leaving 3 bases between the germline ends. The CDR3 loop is CSASLDTQYF. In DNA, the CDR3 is TGCAGTGCTAGTTTAGATACGCAGTATTTT.

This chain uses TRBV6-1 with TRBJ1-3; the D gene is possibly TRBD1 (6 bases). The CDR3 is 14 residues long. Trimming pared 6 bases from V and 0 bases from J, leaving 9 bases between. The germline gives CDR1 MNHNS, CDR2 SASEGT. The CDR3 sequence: CASRGGHSGNTIYF. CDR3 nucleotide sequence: TGTGCCAGCAGGGGGGGCCACTCTGGAAACACCATATATTTT.

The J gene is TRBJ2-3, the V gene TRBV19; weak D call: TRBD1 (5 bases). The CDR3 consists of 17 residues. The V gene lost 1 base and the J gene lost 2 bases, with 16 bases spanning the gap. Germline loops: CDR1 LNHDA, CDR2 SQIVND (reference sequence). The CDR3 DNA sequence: TGTGCCAGTAGTATAGTGATCAAGCAGGGTGTCACAGATACGCAGTATTTT. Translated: CASSIVIKQGVTDTQYF. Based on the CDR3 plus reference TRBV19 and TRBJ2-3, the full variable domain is DGGITQSPKYLFRKEGQNVTLSCEQNLNHDAMYWYRQDPGQGLRLIYYSQIVNDFQKGDIAEGYSVSREKKESFPLTVTSAQKNPTAFYLCASSIVIKQGVTDTQYFGPGTRLTVL.

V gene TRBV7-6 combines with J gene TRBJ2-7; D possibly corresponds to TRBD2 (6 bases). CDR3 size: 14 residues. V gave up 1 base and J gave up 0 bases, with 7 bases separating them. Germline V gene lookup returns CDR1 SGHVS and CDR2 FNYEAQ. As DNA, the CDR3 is TGTGCCAGCAGCTTAGGTAGCGGCTCCTACGAGCAGTACTTC. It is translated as CASSLGSGSYEQYF.

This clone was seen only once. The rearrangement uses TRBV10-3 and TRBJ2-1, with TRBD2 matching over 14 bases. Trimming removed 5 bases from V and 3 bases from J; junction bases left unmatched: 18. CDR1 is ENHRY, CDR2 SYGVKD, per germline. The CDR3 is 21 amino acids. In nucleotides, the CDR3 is TGTGCCATCAGTCACAGGGTAGCGGGACTAGCGGGAGCCGACCTCTACAATGAGCAGTTCTTC. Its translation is CAISHRVAGLAGADLYNEQFF.

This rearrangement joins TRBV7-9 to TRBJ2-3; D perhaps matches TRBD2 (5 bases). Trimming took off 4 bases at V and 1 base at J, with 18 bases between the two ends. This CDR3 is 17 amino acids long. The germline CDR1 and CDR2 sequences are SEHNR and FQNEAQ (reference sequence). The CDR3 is CASSSRTGVIGTDTQYF. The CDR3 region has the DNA TGTGCCAGCAGCTCCCGGACCGGGGTAATCGGCACAGATACGCAGTATTTT. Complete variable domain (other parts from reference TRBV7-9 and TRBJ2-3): DTGVSQNPRHKITKRGQNVTFRCDPISEHNRLYWYRQTLGQGPEFLTYFQNEAQLEKSRLLSDRFSAERPKGSFSTLEIQRTEQGDSAMYLCASSSRTGVIGTDTQYFGPGTRLTVL.

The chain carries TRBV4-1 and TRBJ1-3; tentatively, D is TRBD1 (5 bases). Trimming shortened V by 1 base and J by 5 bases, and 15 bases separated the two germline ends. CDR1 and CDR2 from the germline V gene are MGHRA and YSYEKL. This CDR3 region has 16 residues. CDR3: CASSQAGWDLRNTIYF. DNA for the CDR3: TGCGCCAGCAGCCAAGCAGGATGGGACCTAAGAAACACCATATATTTT.

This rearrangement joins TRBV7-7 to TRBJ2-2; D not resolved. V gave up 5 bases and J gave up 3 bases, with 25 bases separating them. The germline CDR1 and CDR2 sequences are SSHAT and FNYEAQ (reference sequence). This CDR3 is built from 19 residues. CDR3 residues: CASSRLPPIREGYTGELFF. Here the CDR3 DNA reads TGTGCCAGCAGCCGCTTGCCCCCTATTAGGGAAGGGTACACCGGGGAGCTGTTTTTT.

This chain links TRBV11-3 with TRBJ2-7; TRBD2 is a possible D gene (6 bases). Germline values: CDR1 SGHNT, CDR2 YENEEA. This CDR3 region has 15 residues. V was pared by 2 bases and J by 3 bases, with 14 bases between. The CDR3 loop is CASSLREVELYEQYF. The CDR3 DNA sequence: TGTGCCAGCAGCTTAAGGGAGGTAGAACTCTACGAGCAGTACTTC.

The CDR3 bases are TGTGCCAGCACGAGACAGGGGGAAGTCTACGAGCAGTACTTC. Translating gives CASTRQGEVYEQYF. The chain uses TRBV6-6 and TRBJ2-7, with 9 bases aligning to TRBD1. The germline CDR1 and CDR2 sequences are MNHNY and SVGAGI (reference sequence). Germline trimming cut 7 bases from V and 3 bases from J; bases unmatched to any gene: 7. CDR3 length equals 14 residues.

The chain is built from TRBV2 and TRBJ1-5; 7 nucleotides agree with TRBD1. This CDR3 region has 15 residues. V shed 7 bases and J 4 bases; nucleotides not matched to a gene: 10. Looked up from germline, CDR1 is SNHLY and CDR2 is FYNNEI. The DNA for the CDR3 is TGTGCCAGCAACCTACCCGGGACAGTGAATCAGCCCCAGCATTTT. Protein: CASNLPGTVNQPQHF.

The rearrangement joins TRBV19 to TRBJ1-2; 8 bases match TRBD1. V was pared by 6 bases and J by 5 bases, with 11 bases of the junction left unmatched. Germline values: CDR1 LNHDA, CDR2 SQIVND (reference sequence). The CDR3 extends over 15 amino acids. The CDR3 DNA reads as TGTGCCAGTAGCGACATCGGGACAGGAACTTATGGCTACACCTTC. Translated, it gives CASSDIGTGTYGYTF.

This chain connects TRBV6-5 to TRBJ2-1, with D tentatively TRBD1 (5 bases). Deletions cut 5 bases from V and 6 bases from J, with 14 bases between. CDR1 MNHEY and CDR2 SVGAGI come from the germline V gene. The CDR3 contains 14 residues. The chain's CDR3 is CASSRRVPSNEQFF. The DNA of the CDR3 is TGTGCCAGCAGTCGCAGGGTCCCCAGCAATGAGCAGTTCTTC.

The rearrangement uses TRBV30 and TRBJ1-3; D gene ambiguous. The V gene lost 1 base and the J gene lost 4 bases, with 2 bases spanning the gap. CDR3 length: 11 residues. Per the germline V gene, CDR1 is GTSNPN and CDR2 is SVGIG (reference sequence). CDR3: CAWSAGNTIYF. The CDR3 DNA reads TGTGCCTGGAGTGCAGGAAACACCATATATTTT. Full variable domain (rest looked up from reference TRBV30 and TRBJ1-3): SQTIHQWPATLVQPVGSPLSLECTVEGTSNPNLYWYRQAAGRGLQLLFYSVGIGQISSEVPQNLSASRPQDRQFILSSKKLLLSDSGFYLCAWSAGNTIYFGEGSWLTVV.

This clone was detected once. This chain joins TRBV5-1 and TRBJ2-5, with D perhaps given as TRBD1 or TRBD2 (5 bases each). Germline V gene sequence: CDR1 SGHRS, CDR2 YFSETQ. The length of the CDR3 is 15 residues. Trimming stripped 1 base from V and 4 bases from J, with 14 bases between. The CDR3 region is CASSLNVGPGETQYF. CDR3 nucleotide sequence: TGCGCCAGCAGCTTGAATGTGGGACCCGGAGAGACCCAGTACTTC.

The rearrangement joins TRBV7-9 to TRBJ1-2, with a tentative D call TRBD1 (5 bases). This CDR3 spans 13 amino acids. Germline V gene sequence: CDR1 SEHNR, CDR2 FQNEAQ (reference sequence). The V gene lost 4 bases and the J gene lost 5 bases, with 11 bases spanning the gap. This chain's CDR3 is CASSSAGPYGYTF. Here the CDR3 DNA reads TGTGCCAGCAGCTCCGCGGGACCTTATGGCTACACCTTC.

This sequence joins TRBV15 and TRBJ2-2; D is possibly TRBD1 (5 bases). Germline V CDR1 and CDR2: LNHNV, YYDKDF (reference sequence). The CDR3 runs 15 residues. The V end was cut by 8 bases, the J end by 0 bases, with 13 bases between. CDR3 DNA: TGTGCCACCTCACGACAGACGCCGAACACCGGGGAGCTGTTTTTT. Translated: CATSRQTPNTGELFF.